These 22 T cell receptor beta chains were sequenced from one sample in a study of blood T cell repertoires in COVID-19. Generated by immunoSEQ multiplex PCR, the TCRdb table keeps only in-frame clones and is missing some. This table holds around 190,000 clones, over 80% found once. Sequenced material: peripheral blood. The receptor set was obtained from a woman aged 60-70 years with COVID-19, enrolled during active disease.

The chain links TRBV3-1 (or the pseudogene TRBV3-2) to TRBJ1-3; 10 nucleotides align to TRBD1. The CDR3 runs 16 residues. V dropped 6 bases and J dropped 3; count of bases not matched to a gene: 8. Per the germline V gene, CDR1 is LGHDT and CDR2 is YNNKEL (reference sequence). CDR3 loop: CASSPKTGGSGNTIYF. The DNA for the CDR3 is TGTGCCAGCAGTCCAAAGACAGGGGGCAGTGGAAACACCATATATTTT.

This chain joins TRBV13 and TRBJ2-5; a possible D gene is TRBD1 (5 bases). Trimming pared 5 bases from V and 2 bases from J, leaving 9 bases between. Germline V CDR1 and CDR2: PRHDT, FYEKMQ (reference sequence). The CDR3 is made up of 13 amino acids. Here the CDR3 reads CASSPWTQETQYF. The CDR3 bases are TGTGCCAGCAGCCCCTGGACACAAGAGACCCAGTACTTC.

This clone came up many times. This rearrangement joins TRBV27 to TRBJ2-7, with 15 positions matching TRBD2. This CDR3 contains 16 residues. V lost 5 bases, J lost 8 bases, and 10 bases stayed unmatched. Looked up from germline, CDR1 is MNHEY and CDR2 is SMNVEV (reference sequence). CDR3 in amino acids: CASSPRTSGRARKQYF. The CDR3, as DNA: TGTGCCAGCAGTCCAAGGACTAGCGGGAGGGCCAGAAAGCAGTACTTC.

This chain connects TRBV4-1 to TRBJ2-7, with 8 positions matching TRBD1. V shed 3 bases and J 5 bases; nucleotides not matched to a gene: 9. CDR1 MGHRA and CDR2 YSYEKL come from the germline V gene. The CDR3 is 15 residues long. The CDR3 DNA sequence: TGCGCCAGCAGCCACCCCGGGACAGGTGGCGACGAGCAGTACTTC. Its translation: CASSHPGTGGDEQYF.

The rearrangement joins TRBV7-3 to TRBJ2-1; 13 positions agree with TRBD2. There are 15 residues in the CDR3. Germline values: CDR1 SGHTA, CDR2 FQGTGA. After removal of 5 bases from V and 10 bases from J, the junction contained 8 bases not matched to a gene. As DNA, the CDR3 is TGTGCCAGCAGCCAAGGACTAGCGGGAGTTCAGGAGCAGTTCTTC. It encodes CASSQGLAGVQEQFF.

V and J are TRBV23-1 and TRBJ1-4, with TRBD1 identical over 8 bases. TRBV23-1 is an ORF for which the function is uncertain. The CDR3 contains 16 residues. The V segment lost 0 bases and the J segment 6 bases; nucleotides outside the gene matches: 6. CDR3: CASSQSERGQDEKLFF. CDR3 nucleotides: TGCGCCAGCAGTCAATCGGAAAGGGGACAGGATGAAAAACTGTTTTTT.

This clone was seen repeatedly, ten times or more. Here the CDR3 reads CASSESQGVGEQYV. The DNA for the CDR3 is TGTGCCAGCAGTGAAAGCCAGGGGGTTGGGGAGCAGTACGTC. This chain links TRBV6-1 with TRBJ2-7; 7 bases agree with TRBD1. V trimming: 2 bases; J trimming: 7 bases; junction bases outside the gene matches: 8. This CDR3 has 14 amino acids. Per germline, CDR1 MNHNS and CDR2 SASEGT.

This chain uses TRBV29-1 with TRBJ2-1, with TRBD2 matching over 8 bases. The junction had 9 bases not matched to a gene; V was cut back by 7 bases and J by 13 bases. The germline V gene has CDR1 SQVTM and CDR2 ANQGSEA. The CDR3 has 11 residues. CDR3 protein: CSGRRLAGQFF. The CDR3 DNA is TGCAGCGGTCGGCGGCTAGCGGGCCAGTTCTTC.

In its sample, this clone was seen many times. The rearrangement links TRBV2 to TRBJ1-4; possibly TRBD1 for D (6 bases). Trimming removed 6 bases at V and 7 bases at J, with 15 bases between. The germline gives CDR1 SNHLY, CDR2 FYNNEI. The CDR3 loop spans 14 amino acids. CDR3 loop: CASRPHVGGEKLFF. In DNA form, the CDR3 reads TGTGCCAGCAGGCCCCACGTAGGGGGTGAAAAACTGTTTTTT.

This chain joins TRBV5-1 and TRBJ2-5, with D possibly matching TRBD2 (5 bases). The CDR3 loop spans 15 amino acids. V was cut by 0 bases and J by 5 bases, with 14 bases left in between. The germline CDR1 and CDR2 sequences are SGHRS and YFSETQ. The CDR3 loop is CASSLVGLHGETQYF. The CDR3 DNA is TGCGCCAGCAGCTTGGTCGGACTTCATGGGGAGACCCAGTACTTC.

The CDR3 DNA follows: TGTGCCAGCAGCCCGCGCCTAGAGGGCACAGATACGCAGTATTTT. Translation: CASSPRLEGTDTQYF. The J gene is TRBJ2-3, the V gene TRBV9; D not certain. Germline CDR1 and CDR2: SGDLS and YYNGEE. This CDR3 is built from 15 residues. Trimming cost V 4 bases and J 1 base, with 13 bases left between them.

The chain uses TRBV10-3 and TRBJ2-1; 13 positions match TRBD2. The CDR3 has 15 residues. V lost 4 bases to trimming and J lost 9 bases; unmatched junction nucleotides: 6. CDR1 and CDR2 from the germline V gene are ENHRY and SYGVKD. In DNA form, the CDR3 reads TGTGCCATCAGTGGAACTAGCGGGAGGGAAGGTGAGCAGTTCTTC. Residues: CAISGTSGREGEQFF.

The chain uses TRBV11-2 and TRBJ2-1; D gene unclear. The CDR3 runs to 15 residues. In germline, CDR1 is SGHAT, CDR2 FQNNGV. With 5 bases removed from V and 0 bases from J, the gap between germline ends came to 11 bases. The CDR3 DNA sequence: TGTGCCAGCAGCCCTACAGAATTCTCCTACAATGAGCAGTTCTTC. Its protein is CASSPTEFSYNEQFF.

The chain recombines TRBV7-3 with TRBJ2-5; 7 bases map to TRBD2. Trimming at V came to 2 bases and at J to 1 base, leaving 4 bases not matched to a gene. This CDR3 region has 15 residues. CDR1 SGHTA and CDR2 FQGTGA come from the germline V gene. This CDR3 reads CASSLSGTTQETQYF. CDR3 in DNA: TGTGCCAGCAGCTTATCCGGGACTACCCAAGAGACCCAGTACTTC.

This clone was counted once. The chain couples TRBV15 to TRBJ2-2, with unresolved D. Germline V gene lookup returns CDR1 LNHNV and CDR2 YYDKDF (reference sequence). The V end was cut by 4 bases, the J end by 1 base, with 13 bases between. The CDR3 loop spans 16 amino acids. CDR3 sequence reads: CATSNLLRGNTGELFF. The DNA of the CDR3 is TGTGCCACCAGCAATCTCCTACGAGGGAACACCGGGGAGCTGTTTTTT. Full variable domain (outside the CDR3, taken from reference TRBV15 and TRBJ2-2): DAMVIQNPRYQVTQFGKPVTLSCSQTLNHNVMYWYQQKSSQAPKLLFHYYDKDFNNEADTPDNFQSRRPNTSFCFLDIRSPGLGDTAMYLCATSNLLRGNTGELFFGEGSRLTVL.

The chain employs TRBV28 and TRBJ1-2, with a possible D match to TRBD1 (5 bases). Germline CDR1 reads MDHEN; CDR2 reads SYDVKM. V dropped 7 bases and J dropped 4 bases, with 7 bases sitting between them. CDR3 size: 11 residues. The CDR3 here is CASTDIYGYTF. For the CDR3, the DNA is TGTGCCAGCACGGACATCTATGGCTACACCTTC.

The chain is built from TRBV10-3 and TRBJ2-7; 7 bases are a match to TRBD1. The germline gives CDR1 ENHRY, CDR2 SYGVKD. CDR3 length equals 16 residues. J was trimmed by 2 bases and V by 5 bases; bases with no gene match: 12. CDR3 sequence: CAISPDRVAVAYEQYF. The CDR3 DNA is TGTGCCATCAGTCCAGACAGGGTGGCGGTCGCCTACGAGCAGTACTTC.

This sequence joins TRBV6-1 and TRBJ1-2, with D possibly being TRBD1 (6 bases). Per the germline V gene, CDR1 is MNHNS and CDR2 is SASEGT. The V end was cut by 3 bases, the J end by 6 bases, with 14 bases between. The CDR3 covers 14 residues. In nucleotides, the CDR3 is TGTGCCAGCAGTGACAGGGGAACTGTTGATGGCTACACCTTC. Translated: CASSDRGTVDGYTF.

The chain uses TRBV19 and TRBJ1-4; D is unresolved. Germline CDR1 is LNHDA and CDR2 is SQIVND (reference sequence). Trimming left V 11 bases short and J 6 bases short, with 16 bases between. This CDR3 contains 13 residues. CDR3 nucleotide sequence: TGTGCCTCCGGCAAAGTGCGGGATGAAAAACTGTTTTTT. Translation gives CASGKVRDEKLFF.

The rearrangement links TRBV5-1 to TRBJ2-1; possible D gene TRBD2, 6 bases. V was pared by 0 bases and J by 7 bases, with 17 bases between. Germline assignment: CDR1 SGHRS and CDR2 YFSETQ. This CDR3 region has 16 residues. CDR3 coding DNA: TGCGCCAGCAGCTTGGGACTAACGGGAGCTGGAAATGAGCAGTTCTTC. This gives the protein CASSLGLTGAGNEQFF.

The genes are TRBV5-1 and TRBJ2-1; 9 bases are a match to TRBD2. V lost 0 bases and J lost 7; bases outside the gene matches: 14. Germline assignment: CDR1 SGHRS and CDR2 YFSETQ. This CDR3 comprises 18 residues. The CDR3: CASSLVVRREGHLNEQFF. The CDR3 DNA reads TGCGCCAGCAGCTTGGTCGTGCGGCGGGAGGGCCATCTGAATGAGCAGTTCTTC.

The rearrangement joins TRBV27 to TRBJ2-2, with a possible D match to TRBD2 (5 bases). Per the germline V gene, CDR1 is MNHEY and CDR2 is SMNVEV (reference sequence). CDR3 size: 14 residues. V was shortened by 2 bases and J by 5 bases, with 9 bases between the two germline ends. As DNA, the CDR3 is TGTGCCAGCAGTTTAAGGTGGGAGACCGGGGAGCTGTTTTTT. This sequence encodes CASSLRWETGELFF.